The 29 T cell receptor beta chains given below trace back to one sample, sequenced in a study of PD-L1 blockade in urothelial cancer. Sequencing was performed with immunoSEQ multiplex PCR; in TCRdb, only in-frame clones are kept and a portion is missing. The sample yields roughly 56,000 clones, around 79% seen once. The source was PBMCs, collected around atezolizumab (anti-PD-L1) treatment. These receptors were taken from a man between 65 and 85 years old with urothelial cancer.

The J gene is TRBJ2-3, the V gene TRBV2; D may be TRBD2 (6 bases). This CDR3 is built from 14 residues. CDR1 is SNHLY and CDR2 is FYNNEI in the germline V gene. V lost 3 bases and J lost 4, with 11 bases in between. The CDR3 sequence: CASSEQSGPDTQYF. DNA for the CDR3: TGTGCCAGCAGTGAGCAGAGCGGGCCAGATACGCAGTATTTT.

This chain connects TRBV9 to TRBJ1-4; D not resolved. Germline V gives CDR1 SGDLS, CDR2 YYNGEE. Trimming cost V 3 bases and J 1 base, with 10 bases left between them. This CDR3 contains 15 residues. The CDR3 is CASSEREGTNEKLFF. CDR3 coding DNA: TGTGCCAGCAGCGAGAGGGAAGGAACTAATGAAAAACTGTTTTTT. The full variable domain, its missing parts supplied by reference TRBV9 and TRBJ1-4, is DSGVTQTPKHLITATGQRVTLRCSPRSGDLSVYWYQQSLDQGLQFLIQYYNGEERAKGNILERFSAQQFPDLHSELNLSSLELGDSALYFCASSEREGTNEKLFFGSGTQLSVL.

The CDR3 nucleotides read TGCAGCGTTAAGAGCTCCTACGAGCAGTACTTC. Translating it yields CSVKSSYEQYF. The V gene is TRBV29-1, the J gene TRBJ2-7, with D unclear. Trimming pared 5 bases from V and 0 bases from J, leaving 5 bases between. The CDR3 is 11 amino acids. Germline V CDR1 and CDR2: SQVTM, ANQGSEA.

This clone was seen only once. CDR3 sequence: CASSLTQSVKNEKLFF. CDR3 coding DNA: TGTGCCAGCAGCTTGACACAGTCAGTAAAAAATGAAAAACTGTTTTTT. This chain links TRBV7-2 with TRBJ1-4; D not certain. The CDR3 is 16 amino acids. The germline CDR1 and CDR2 sequences are SGHTA and FQGNSA. Trimming took off 3 bases at V and 5 bases at J, with 16 bases between the two ends. Looking up the rest from reference TRBV7-2 and TRBJ1-4 gives the full variable domain: GAGVSQSPSNKVTEKGKDVELRCDPISGHTALYWYRQSLGQGLEFLIYFQGNSAPDKSGLPSDRFSAERTGGSVSTLTIQRTQQEDSAVYLCASSLTQSVKNEKLFFGSGTQLSVL.

This clone was detected once. The chain carries TRBV7-2 and TRBJ2-7; possibly TRBD2 for D (5 bases). The length of the CDR3 is 15 residues. The ends were cut back, 1 base at V and 2 bases at J, with 12 bases in the middle. From germline, CDR1 is SGHTA and CDR2 FQGNSA. In DNA, the CDR3 is TGTGCCAGCAGCTTAGTCACGGGGAACACCTACGAGCAGTACTTC. Translated, it gives CASSLVTGNTYEQYF.

This chain uses TRBV7-2 with TRBJ1-1; D is unclear. CDR3 length equals 16 residues. Germline CDR1 and CDR2: SGHTA and FQGNSA. The V and J ends lost 1 base and 6 bases respectively, with 18 bases between them. The CDR3 DNA reads as TGTGCCAGCAGCTTAGGAGGTGTCATGTTGTATTCTGAAGCTTTCTTT. As protein: CASSLGGVMLYSEAFF.

This chain links TRBV5-6 with TRBJ2-2, with a tentative D call TRBD2 (5 bases). V was cut by 4 bases and J by 4 bases, with 8 bases left in between. Germline V gene data show CDR1 as SGHDT and CDR2 as YYEEEE. This CDR3 has 13 amino acids. CDR3 region: CASSRRTTGELFF. For the CDR3, the DNA is TGTGCCAGCAGCCGGAGGACCACCGGGGAGCTGTTTTTT.

V usage is TRBV19 and J usage is TRBJ2-3; 7 positions agree with TRBD2. CDR1 is LNHDA, CDR2 SQIVND, per germline (reference sequence). J was trimmed by 0 bases and V by 4 bases; bases with no gene match: 4. The CDR3 runs to 15 residues. CDR3 DNA sequence: TGTGCCAGTAGTAAACCCGGGGGGAGCACAGATACGCAGTATTTT. It codes for CASSKPGGSTDTQYF.

This clone showed up just once. V and J are TRBV19 and TRBJ2-1, with D possibly TRBD2 on 6 matching bases. Germline V gene sequence: CDR1 LNHDA, CDR2 SQIVND (reference sequence). The CDR3 consists of 14 residues. V lost 8 bases and J lost 5, with 16 bases in between. CDR3 residues: CASATGLANNEQFF. CDR3 nucleotide sequence: TGTGCCAGTGCCACGGGACTTGCCAACAATGAGCAGTTCTTC.

This chain joins TRBV5-1 and TRBJ2-2; possibly TRBD1 for D (5 bases). Germline-derived CDR1 and CDR2 are SGHRS and YFSETQ. CDR3 length: 14 amino acids. Trimming removed 5 bases at V and 3 bases at J, with 11 bases between. The CDR3 region has the DNA TGCGCCAGCAGTTATCAGGGTGACACCGGGGAGCTGTTTTTT. It translates to CASSYQGDTGELFF.

This clone was observed a few times. The chain combines TRBV28 with TRBJ2-3; TRBD2 aligns across 9 bases. CDR3 length: 17 residues. Per the germline V gene, CDR1 is MDHEN and CDR2 is SYDVKM. After removal of 5 bases from V and 3 bases from J, the junction contained 12 bases not matched to a gene. The CDR3 loop is CASSRRVAGVGTDTQYF. CDR3 nucleotide sequence: TGTGCCAGCAGTAGAAGGGTAGCGGGAGTTGGGACAGATACGCAGTATTTT.

The rearrangement uses TRBV13 and TRBJ1-1; D gene unclear. Germline CDR1 reads PRHDT; CDR2 reads FYEKMQ (reference sequence). The CDR3 sequence is 13 residues long. Trimming removed 1 base from V and 13 bases from J, with 16 bases in between. In nucleotides, the CDR3 is TGTGCCAGCAGCTTAGCCGCCCGTCCATCAGATTTCTTT. Translation gives CASSLAARPSDFF.

In this sample, this clone turned up once. This chain uses TRBV19 with TRBJ1-2, with 7 positions matching TRBD1. J was trimmed by 0 bases and V by 5 bases; bases with no gene match: 3. CDR1 is LNHDA, CDR2 SQIVND, per germline (reference sequence). The CDR3 covers 14 residues. This CDR3 is CASSGQVANYGYTF. The CDR3 region has the DNA TGTGCCAGTAGTGGACAGGTAGCTAACTATGGCTACACCTTC.

This clone occurred a few times. This chain joins TRBV4-1 and TRBJ1-1; D is undetermined. V lost 2 bases to trimming and J lost 0 bases, with 7 bases between them. CDR1 is MGHRA, CDR2 YSYEKL, per germline. There are 14 residues in the CDR3. The CDR3 DNA follows: TGCGCCAGCAGCCAACTCGTAGTGAACACTGAAGCTTTCTTT. Its translation is CASSQLVVNTEAFF.

This clone was detected a few times. The chain has TRBV2 and TRBJ1-1, with D possibly matching TRBD1 (5 bases). V gave up 6 bases and J gave up 1 base, with 9 bases separating them. The germline V gene has CDR1 SNHLY and CDR2 FYNNEI. This CDR3 is built from 13 residues. CDR3 DNA sequence: TGTGCCAGCAGAGGTGACAGGAACACTGAAGCTTTCTTT. Amino acid sequence: CASRGDRNTEAFF.

The chain has TRBV7-2 and TRBJ2-7, with a possible D match to TRBD2 (6 bases). The CDR3 extends over 14 amino acids. Germline loops: CDR1 SGHTA, CDR2 FQGNSA. V gave up 9 bases and J gave up 2 bases, with 17 bases separating them. This CDR3 reads CASTLAPLPYEQYF. In nucleotides, the CDR3 is TGTGCCAGTACCCTAGCGCCACTCCCCTACGAGCAGTACTTC.

The V and J genes are TRBV5-1 and TRBJ2-1; 7 nucleotides line up with TRBD2. The CDR3 sequence is 17 residues long. Per germline, CDR1 SGHRS and CDR2 YFSETQ. J was trimmed by 2 bases and V by 0 bases; bases with no gene match: 8. This chain's CDR3 is CASSLGPGRRPYNEQFF. The CDR3 nucleotides are TGCGCCAGCAGCTTGGGGCCCGGGAGGAGGCCCTACAATGAGCAGTTCTTC.

This rearrangement joins TRBV5-6 to TRBJ2-5; 7 positions match TRBD2. Looked up from germline, CDR1 is SGHDT and CDR2 is YYEEEE. The V gene end was trimmed by 4 bases and the J gene end by 0 bases; junction bases not matched to a gene: 15. This CDR3 has 18 amino acids. This chain's CDR3 is CASSVARGGTMYQETQYF. The CDR3 region has the DNA TGTGCCAGCAGCGTCGCCCGGGGAGGGACGATGTACCAAGAGACCCAGTACTTC.

This clone appeared a few times. The chain links TRBV5-6 to TRBJ2-5, with D perhaps matching TRBD1 (5 bases). Between the trimmed V and J ends, which lost 4 bases and 7 bases, there was a span of 14 bases. Germline CDR1 reads SGHDT; CDR2 reads YYEEEE. There are 13 residues in the CDR3. CDR3 nucleotides: TGTGCCAGCAGCCCGGACATCTACACGACCCAGTACTTC. Protein: CASSPDIYTTQYF.

The DNA for the CDR3 is TGTGCCAGTAGTGCTGACAGTGGTGGGGACACTGAAGCTTTCTTT. It yields the protein CASSADSGGDTEAFF. This rearrangement joins TRBV19 to TRBJ1-1; TRBD1 might be the D (5 bases). CDR3 length: 15 residues. V was clipped by 5 bases and J by 3 bases, with 16 bases between them. The V gene's germline CDR1 is LNHDA and CDR2 SQIVND (reference sequence).

V gene TRBV7-3 combines with J gene TRBJ2-2, with 8 bases fitting TRBD1. CDR1 SGHTA and CDR2 FQGTGA come from the germline V gene. Trimming at V came to 1 base and at J to 8 bases, leaving 9 bases not matched to a gene. This CDR3 is 16 amino acids long. CDR3 nucleotides: TGTGCCAGCAGCTTAAGCGGACAGGGCCCCCGGGGGGAGCTGTTTTTT. This translates into CASSLSGQGPRGELFF.

A few counts support this clone. V and J are TRBV30 and TRBJ2-7; 8 positions match TRBD2. The CDR3 is 12 amino acids. V dropped 6 bases and J dropped 5; count of bases not matched to a gene: 6. In germline, CDR1 is GTSNPN, CDR2 SVGIG (reference sequence). Here the CDR3 reads CACSAGGDEQYF. The CDR3 bases are TGTGCCTGCTCGGCGGGAGGTGACGAGCAGTACTTC.

The rearrangement links TRBV28 to TRBJ1-5; 7 bases are a match to TRBD1. The J segment lost 5 bases and the V segment lost 2 bases, leaving 12 bases of the junction unmatched. Germline assignment: CDR1 MDHEN and CDR2 SYDVKM. CDR3 length: 17 residues. The CDR3 DNA reads TGTGCCAGCAGTTTAACTCTATCGAGACAGGGCGATCAGCCCCAGCATTTT. The encoded protein is CASSLTLSRQGDQPQHF. Full variable domain (remainder filled in from reference TRBV28 and TRBJ1-5): DVKVTQSSRYLVKRTGEKVFLECVQDMDHENMFWYRQDPGLGLRLIYFSYDVKMKEKGDIPEGYSVSREKKERFSLILESASTNQTSMYLCASSLTLSRQGDQPQHFGDGTRLSIL.

The rearrangement links TRBV18 to TRBJ1-1, with 7 bases matching TRBD1. Germline CDR1 and CDR2: KGHSH and LQKENI. This CDR3 has 14 residues. Losses at the gene ends were 4 bases for V and 5 bases for J; bases not matched to a gene: 7. The DNA of the CDR3 is TGTGCCAGCTCACAAGGACAGGTGGGGACTGAAGCTTTCTTT. It encodes CASSQGQVGTEAFF. Drawing the rest from reference TRBV18 and TRBJ1-1, the complete variable domain is NAGVMQNPRHLVRRRGQEARLRCSPMKGHSHVYWYRQLPEEGLKFMVYLQKENIIDESGMPKERFSAEFPKEGPSILRIQQVVRGDSAAYFCASSQGQVGTEAFFGQGTRLTVV.

The rearrangement joins TRBV7-8 to TRBJ2-5; D not certain. The germline V and J ends were trimmed by 5 bases and 11 bases, with 15 bases remaining between them. Germline values: CDR1 SGHVS, CDR2 FQNEAQ. The CDR3 runs 12 residues. CDR3 sequence (DNA): TGTGCCAGCAGCCAAATCCGTCTTGAGCAGTACTTC. This sequence encodes CASSQIRLEQYF.

This chain joins TRBV7-8 and TRBJ2-6; D not resolved. The CDR3 length is 18 residues. The V end lost 5 bases, the J end lost 1 base, and 18 bases lay between the germline ends. Per the germline V gene, CDR1 is SGHVS and CDR2 is FQNEAQ. The DNA for the CDR3 is TGTGCCAGCAGCCCAGGTGGGCCCATCACGTCTGGGGCCAACGTCCTGACTTTC. It yields the protein CASSPGGPITSGANVLTF.

The DNA for the CDR3 is TGTGCCAGTAGTATTGGGAGGACAGGCACCGGAAACACCATATATTTT. It is translated as CASSIGRTGTGNTIYF. V gene TRBV19 combines with J gene TRBJ1-3, with 7 bases fitting TRBD1. The ends lost 3 bases at V and 4 bases at J; junction bases unmatched: 9. Germline CDR1 LNHDA, CDR2 SQIVND (reference sequence). This CDR3 comprises 16 residues.

This chain joins TRBV6-1 and TRBJ2-4, with D tentatively TRBD1 (6 bases). CDR3 size: 14 residues. V lost 1 base and J 7 bases, leaving 11 bases between the germline ends. The V gene's germline CDR1 is MNHNS and CDR2 SASEGT. Here the CDR3 reads CASSEGRQGNIQYF. CDR3 coding DNA: TGTGCCAGCAGTGAAGGACGTCAGGGGAACATTCAGTACTTC.

V and J are TRBV11-2 and TRBJ2-3, with D unclear. Germline V gene sequence: CDR1 SGHAT, CDR2 FQNNGV. CDR3 length: 12 residues. Trimming left V 3 bases short and J 8 bases short, with 9 bases between. CDR3 loop: CASSFFGGTQYF. The CDR3 DNA is TGTGCCAGCAGCTTCTTCGGCGGTACGCAGTATTTT. Full variable domain (outside the CDR3, taken from reference TRBV11-2 and TRBJ2-3): EAGVAQSPRYKIIEKRQSVAFWCNPISGHATLYWYQQILGQGPKLLIQFQNNGVVDDSQLPKDRFSAERLKGVDSTLKIQPAKLEDSAVYLCASSFFGGTQYFGPGTRLTVL.